This is a list of T cell receptor beta chains from one sample in a study of Ad26.COV2.S vaccination and SARS-CoV-2 variants. Data came from immunoSEQ multiplex PCR; TCRdb stores just in-frame clones and leaves some out. The top ten hold 5% of the sample, which has roughly 350,000 clones, roughly 91% seen once. The sample in question was peripheral blood, obtained in a trial of Ad26.COV2.S vaccine versus placebo. The receptors shown here come from a person between 18 and 60 years old who received the Ad26.COV2.S COVID-19 vaccine or a placebo. Both conserved end residues are part of each CDR3. Fields, in order: D gene, V gene, J gene, clone size, CDR3 protein, CDR3 DNA. D genes are given only for firm matches. Where a row states a size, it is once, few, many or the class of an expanded clone; other rows omit it.

d_gene: .
v_gene: TRBV24-1
j_gene: TRBJ1-1
abundance: .
CDR3aa: CATSEGLRAFF
CDR3nt: TGTGCCACCAGTGAAGGCCTTCGAGCTTTCTTT

d_gene: .
v_gene: TRBV5-1
j_gene: TRBJ1-1
abundance: .
CDR3aa: CASSLGQGGTEAFF
CDR3nt: TGCGCCAGCAGCTTGGGGCAGGGAGGGACTGAAGCTTTCTTT

d_gene: TRBD2
v_gene: TRBV9
j_gene: TRBJ2-3
abundance: .
CDR3aa: CASSAQAGVTDTQYF
CDR3nt: TGTGCCAGCAGCGCACAAGCGGGAGTGACAGATACGCAGTATTTT

d_gene: .
v_gene: TRBV6-5
j_gene: TRBJ1-2
abundance: .
CDR3aa: CASRGRSNDYTF
CDR3nt: TGTGCCAGCAGGGGGCGCTCGAATGACTACACCTTC

d_gene: TRBD2
v_gene: TRBV7-2
j_gene: TRBJ2-5
abundance: once
CDR3aa: CASGGLAGGRSARGETQYF
CDR3nt: TGTGCCAGCGGCGGTCTAGCGGGGGGGCGTTCGGCTAGGGGAGAGACCCAGTACTTC

d_gene: .
v_gene: TRBV11-2
j_gene: TRBJ1-1
abundance: .
CDR3aa: CASSPAGLGTEAFF
CDR3nt: TGTGCCAGCAGCCCAGCAGGGTTAGGCACTGAAGCTTTCTTT

d_gene: .
v_gene: TRBV11-2
j_gene: TRBJ1-3
abundance: .
CDR3aa: CASSRGSTAGPGNTIYF
CDR3nt: TGTGCCAGCAGCCGAGGGTCGACAGCCGGACCTGGAAACACCATATATTTT

d_gene: TRBD2
v_gene: TRBV28
j_gene: TRBJ2-7
abundance: .
CDR3aa: CASSPPAGPYEQYF
CDR3nt: TGTGCCAGCAGCCCCCCAGCGGGGCCCTACGAGCAGTACTTC

d_gene: TRBD2
v_gene: TRBV25-1
j_gene: TRBJ2-1
abundance: .
CDR3aa: CASSGGLDRWFF
CDR3nt: TGTGCCAGCAGTGGGGGACTAGATCGATGGTTCTTC

d_gene: .
v_gene: TRBV28
j_gene: TRBJ2-2
abundance: .
CDR3aa: CASSLGGRTGELFF
CDR3nt: TGTGCCAGCAGTTTGGGGGGCAGAACCGGGGAGCTGTTTTTT

d_gene: .
v_gene: TRBV28
j_gene: TRBJ1-1
abundance: .
CDR3aa: CASSLFREEGAATEAFF
CDR3nt: TGTGCCAGCAGTTTATTTAGAGAAGAGGGCGCCGCCACTGAAGCTTTCTTT

d_gene: .
v_gene: TRBV5-4
j_gene: TRBJ1-2
abundance: .
CDR3aa: CASSLYGVGGYTF
CDR3nt: TGTGCCAGCAGCTTGTATGGCGTGGGGGGCTACACCTTC

d_gene: .
v_gene: TRBV7-2
j_gene: TRBJ1-3
abundance: .
CDR3aa: CASSNRQLSGNTIYF
CDR3nt: TGTGCCAGCAGCAACCGACAGCTCTCTGGAAACACCATATATTTT

d_gene: .
v_gene: TRBV3-1/TRBV3-2
j_gene: TRBJ2-1
abundance: .
CDR3aa: CASSRSGGGYNEQFF
CDR3nt: TGTGCCAGCAGCCGTAGCGGAGGAGGCTACAATGAGCAGTTCTTC

d_gene: .
v_gene: TRBV2
j_gene: TRBJ2-1
abundance: .
CDR3aa: CASSVRRDNEQFF
CDR3nt: TGTGCCAGCAGTGTAAGACGTGACAATGAGCAGTTCTTC

d_gene: TRBD1
v_gene: TRBV13
j_gene: TRBJ2-7
abundance: once
CDR3aa: CASSSGQGASEQYF
CDR3nt: TGTGCCAGCAGCTCGGGACAGGGGGCTTCCGAGCAGTACTTC

d_gene: .
v_gene: TRBV5-1
j_gene: TRBJ1-1
abundance: .
CDR3aa: CASSYNADTEAFF
CDR3nt: TGCGCCAGCTCTTACAACGCGGACACTGAAGCTTTCTTT

d_gene: .
v_gene: TRBV30
j_gene: TRBJ1-1
abundance: once
CDR3aa: CAFDSDTEAFF
CDR3nt: TGTGCCTTCGATTCTGACACTGAAGCTTTCTTT

d_gene: .
v_gene: TRBV28
j_gene: TRBJ1-5
abundance: .
CDR3aa: CASSLGGPNQPQHF
CDR3nt: TGTGCCAGCAGTTTAGGAGGACCTAATCAGCCCCAGCATTTT

d_gene: TRBD1
v_gene: TRBV2
j_gene: TRBJ2-2
abundance: .
CDR3aa: CASSVQGLAGELFF
CDR3nt: TGTGCCAGCAGTGTACAGGGGCTGGCCGGGGAGCTGTTTTTT

d_gene: TRBD2
v_gene: TRBV4-3
j_gene: TRBJ2-1
abundance: once
CDR3aa: CASSQEVWSGGDYNEQFF
CDR3nt: TGCGCCAGCAGCCAAGAAGTGTGGTCGGGGGGGGACTACAATGAGCAGTTCTTC

d_gene: .
v_gene: TRBV5-5
j_gene: TRBJ1-1
abundance: .
CDR3aa: CASSLGLGYTEAFF
CDR3nt: TGTGCCAGCAGCTTGGGACTGGGGTACACTGAAGCTTTCTTT

d_gene: .
v_gene: TRBV11-2
j_gene: TRBJ1-3
abundance: once
CDR3aa: CASSHSGNTIYF
CDR3nt: TGTGCCAGCAGTCACAGTGGAAACACCATATATTTT